This T cell receptor (beta chain) originates from a study of cytomegalovirus exposure and HLA in healthy donors. Notes on the study in general: Later analysis placed DRB1 highest and HLA-C lowest in TCR association rates, which differed by HLA locus. Across donors, most TCRs were seen rarely, yet some public ones were widespread. TCR beta sequences reportedly predicted most subjects' HLA-A and HLA-B alleles accurately.

V gave up 6 bases and J gave up 0 bases, with 14 bases separating them. Germline V gene sequence: CDR1 SGHRS, CDR2 YFSETQ. The CDR3 extends over 15 amino acids. About this clone itself: Its antigen is not known.

The primer mix had 60 Vbeta and 13 Jbeta primers. The repertoire was sequenced with immunoSEQ multiplex PCR; TCRdb's copy has only in-frame clones and lacks some. Of approximately 140,000 clones listed, roughly 79% are singletons. The chain recombines TRBV5-1 with TRBJ2-3; D gene unclear. This receptor was identified in a middle-aged woman in good health and CMV-seropositive. The specimen was PBMCs. CDR3 in amino acids: CASTLRTDSTDTQYF. CDR3 nucleotide sequence: TGCGCCAGCACCCTCCGTACAGATAGCACAGATACGCAGTATTTT.